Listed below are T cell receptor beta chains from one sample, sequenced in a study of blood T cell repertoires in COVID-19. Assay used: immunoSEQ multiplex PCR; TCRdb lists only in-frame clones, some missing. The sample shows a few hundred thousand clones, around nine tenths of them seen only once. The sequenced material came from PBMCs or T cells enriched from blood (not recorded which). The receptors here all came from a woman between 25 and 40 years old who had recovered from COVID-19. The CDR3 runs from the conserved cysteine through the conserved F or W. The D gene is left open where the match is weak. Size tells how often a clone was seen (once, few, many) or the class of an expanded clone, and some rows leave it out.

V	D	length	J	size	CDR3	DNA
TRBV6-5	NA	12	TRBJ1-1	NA	CASSYADREAFF	TGTGCCAGCAGTTACGCTGACAGAGAAGCTTTCTTT
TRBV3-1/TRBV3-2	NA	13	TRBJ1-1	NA	CASSRNTNTEAFF	TGTGCCAGCAGCCGCAACACGAACACTGAAGCTTTCTTT
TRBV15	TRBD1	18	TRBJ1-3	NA	CATSSVGGRGMRGNTIYF	TGTGCCACCAGCAGTGTAGGGGGCCGGGGCATGAGAGGAAACACCATATATTTT
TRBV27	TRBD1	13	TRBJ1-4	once	CASTDRVKEKLFF	TGTGCCAGCACGGACAGGGTTAAGGAAAAACTGTTTTTT
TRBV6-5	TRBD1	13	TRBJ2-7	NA	CASSYSIGGQQYF	TGTGCCAGCAGTTACTCGATAGGGGGCCAGCAGTACTTC
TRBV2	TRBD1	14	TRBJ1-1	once	CASRRQGPNTEAFF	TGTGCCAGCAGACGACAGGGACCGAACACTGAAGCTTTCTTT
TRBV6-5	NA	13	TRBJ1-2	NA	CASSRHVSYGYTF	TGTGCCAGCAGCAGACACGTATCCTATGGCTACACCTTC
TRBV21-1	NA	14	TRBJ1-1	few	CASIVIRGNTEAFF	TGTGCCAGCATCGTAATTCGGGGAAACACTGAAGCTTTCTTT
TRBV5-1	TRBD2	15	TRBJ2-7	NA	CASSREAGTFHEQYF	TGCGCCAGCAGCCGCGAAGCGGGGACTTTCCACGAGCAGTACTTC
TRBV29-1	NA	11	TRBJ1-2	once	CSAEAGFGYTF	TGCAGCGCCGAGGCAGGGTTTGGCTACACCTTC
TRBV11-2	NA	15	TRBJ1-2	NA	CASSLEPRAPRGYTF	TGTGCCAGCAGCTTAGAACCCAGGGCGCCTAGGGGCTACACCTTC
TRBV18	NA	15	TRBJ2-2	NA	CASSDGGPNTGELFF	TGTGCCAGCTCAGACGGGGGGCCCAACACCGGGGAGCTGTTTTTT
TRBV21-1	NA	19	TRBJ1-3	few	CASSKFENRGRGSGNTIYF	TGTGCCAGCAGCAAATTTGAGAACAGGGGGCGAGGGTCTGGAAACACCATATATTTT
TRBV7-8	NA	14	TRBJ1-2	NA	CASSLGHSDYGYTF	TGTGCCAGCAGCCTAGGACACTCCGACTATGGCTACACCTTC
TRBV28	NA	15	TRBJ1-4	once	CASRFGQATNEKLFF	TGTGCCAGCAGGTTCGGACAAGCAACTAATGAAAAACTGTTTTTT
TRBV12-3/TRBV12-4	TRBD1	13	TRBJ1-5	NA	CASSPGGTGLQHF	TGTGCCAGCTCCCCAGGGGGGACAGGACTCCAGCATTTT
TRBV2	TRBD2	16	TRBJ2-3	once	CASSGELAGPTDTQYF	TGTGCCAGCAGTGGGGAACTAGCGGGACCCACAGATACGCAGTATTTT
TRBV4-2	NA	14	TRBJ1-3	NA	CASSQVSGGNTIYF	TGTGCCAGCAGCCAAGTATCAGGTGGAAACACCATATATTTT
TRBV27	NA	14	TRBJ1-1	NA	CASSRGAGVTEAFF	TGTGCCAGCAGTAGAGGGGCAGGGGTAACTGAAGCTTTCTTT
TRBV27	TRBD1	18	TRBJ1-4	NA	CASSSPGTGRQLVEKLFF	TGTGCCAGCAGTTCCCCCGGGACAGGGAGGCAGTTGGTTGAAAAACTGTTTTTT
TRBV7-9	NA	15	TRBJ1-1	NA	CASSPRAGENTEAFF	TGTGCCAGCAGCCCCCGTGCGGGGGAGAACACTGAAGCTTTCTTT
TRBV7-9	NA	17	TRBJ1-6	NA	CASSFPAQQGILGALHF	TGTGCCAGCAGCTTTCCCGCCCAACAGGGAATTTTGGGAGCCCTCCACTTT
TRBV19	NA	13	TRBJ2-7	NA	CASSMRLWYEQYF	TGTGCCAGTAGTATGAGACTTTGGTACGAGCAGTACTTC
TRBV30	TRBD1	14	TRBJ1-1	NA	CACPRTGEGAEAFF	TGTGCCTGCCCCAGGACAGGGGAGGGTGCTGAAGCTTTCTTT
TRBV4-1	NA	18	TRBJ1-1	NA	CASSKDLREGREGTEAFF	TGCGCCAGCAGCAAAGACCTCCGGGAAGGGCGCGAGGGCACTGAAGCTTTCTTT
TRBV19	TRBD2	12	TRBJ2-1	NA	CVAGGLAGDLFF	TGTGTCGCGGGAGGGCTAGCGGGAGATCTGTTCTTC
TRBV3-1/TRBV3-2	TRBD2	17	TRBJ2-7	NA	CASSQESGGGANYEQYF	TGTGCCAGCAGCCAAGAATCTGGCGGGGGGGCGAACTACGAGCAGTACTTC
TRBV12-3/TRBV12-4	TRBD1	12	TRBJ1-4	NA	CASRGQFEKLFF	TGTGCCAGCAGGGGACAGTTTGAAAAACTGTTTTTT
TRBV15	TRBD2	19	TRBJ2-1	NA	CATSTRGTSGGATYNEQFF	TGTGCCACCAGCACGCGCGGGACTAGCGGGGGGGCGACCTACAATGAGCAGTTCTTC
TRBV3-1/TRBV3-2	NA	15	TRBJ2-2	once	CASSQDRSGTGELFF	TGTGCCAGCAGCCAAGATCGGTCCGGGACCGGGGAGCTGTTTTTT
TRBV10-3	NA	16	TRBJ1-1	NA	CAISDGQRTSNTEAFF	TGTGCCATCAGCGATGGACAGAGAACTTCGAACACTGAAGCTTTCTTT
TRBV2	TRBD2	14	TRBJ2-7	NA	CASSELAGNYEQYF	TGTGCCAGCAGTGAACTAGCGGGTAACTACGAGCAGTACTTC
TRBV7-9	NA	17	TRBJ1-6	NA	CASSFGQTSSYNSPLHF	TGTGCCAGCAGCTTTGGACAGACGAGCTCCTATAATTCACCCCTCCACTTT
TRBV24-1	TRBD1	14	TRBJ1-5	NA	CATSVGQGGQPQHF	TGTGCCACCAGTGTAGGACAGGGAGGCCAGCCCCAGCATTTT
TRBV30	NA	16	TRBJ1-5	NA	CAWEAGAPESNQPQHF	TGTGCCTGGGAGGCTGGGGCACCAGAGAGCAATCAGCCCCAGCATTTT
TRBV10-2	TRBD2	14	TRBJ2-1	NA	CASSGLAGDNEQFF	TGCGCCAGCAGTGGACTAGCGGGGGACAATGAGCAGTTCTTC
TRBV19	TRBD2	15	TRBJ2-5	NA	CASSIEPSGRVTQYF	TGTGCCAGTAGTATAGAACCTAGCGGGAGGGTGACCCAGTACTTC
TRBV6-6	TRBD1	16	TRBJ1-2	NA	CASSSPQGAEIYGYTF	TGTGCCAGCAGTTCCCCACAGGGGGCGGAAATCTATGGCTACACCTTC
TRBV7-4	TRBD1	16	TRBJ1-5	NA	CASSGDREDSNQPQHF	TGTGCCAGCAGCGGGGACAGGGAAGATAGCAATCAGCCCCAGCATTTT
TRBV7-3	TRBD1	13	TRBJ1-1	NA	CASSSTGQDEAFF	TGTGCCAGCAGCAGTACGGGACAGGATGAAGCTTTCTTT
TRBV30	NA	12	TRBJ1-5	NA	CAWKGASSPQHF	TGTGCCTGGAAAGGGGCGTCATCGCCCCAGCATTTT
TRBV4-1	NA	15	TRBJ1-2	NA	CASSQEAGRDYGYTF	TGCGCCAGCAGCCAAGAAGCGGGACGTGACTATGGCTACACCTTC
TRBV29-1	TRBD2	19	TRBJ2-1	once	CSVVKGLGNLAPSYNEQFF	TGCAGCGTTGTAAAGGGACTAGGGAATTTGGCCCCCTCCTACAATGAGCAGTTCTTC
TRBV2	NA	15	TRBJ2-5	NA	CASSEVSASTGTQYF	TGTGCCAGCAGTGAAGTTAGCGCGTCGACGGGGACCCAGTACTTC
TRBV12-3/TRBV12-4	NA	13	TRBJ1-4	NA	CASSAPENEKLFF	TGTGCCAGCAGTGCGCCCGAAAACGAAAAACTGTTTTTT
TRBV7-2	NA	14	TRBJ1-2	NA	CASSLTPGNYGYTF	TGTGCCAGCAGCTTAACTCCAGGGAACTATGGCTACACCTTC
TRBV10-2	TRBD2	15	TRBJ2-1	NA	CASSLAGVAYNEQFF	TGCGCCAGCAGTCTAGCGGGAGTCGCCTACAATGAGCAGTTCTTC
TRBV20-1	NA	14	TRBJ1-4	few	CSASWAAGNEKLFF	TGCAGTGCTAGTTGGGCAGCAGGGAATGAAAAACTGTTTTTT
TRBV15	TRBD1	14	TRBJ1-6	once	CATSADRGPSPLHF	TGTGCCACCAGCGCAGACAGGGGACCCTCACCCCTCCACTTT
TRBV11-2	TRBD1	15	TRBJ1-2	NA	CASSLGLRDSYGYTF	TGTGCCAGCAGCTTAGGGTTGCGGGACAGCTATGGCTACACCTTC
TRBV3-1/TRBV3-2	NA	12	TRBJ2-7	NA	CASSQDRGEQYF	TGTGCCAGCAGCCAAGATAGGGGCGAGCAGTACTTC
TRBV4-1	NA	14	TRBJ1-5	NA	CASSQVNYNQPQHF	TGCGCCAGCAGCCAAGTAAACTACAATCAGCCCCAGCATTTT
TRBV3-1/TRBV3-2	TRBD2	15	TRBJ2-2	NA	CASSPRTRRAGELFF	TGTGCCAGCAGCCCAAGGACTAGACGGGCCGGGGAGCTGTTTTTT
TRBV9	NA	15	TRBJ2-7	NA	CASSVEMAPSYEQYF	TGTGCCAGCAGCGTAGAAATGGCCCCCAGCTACGAGCAGTACTTC
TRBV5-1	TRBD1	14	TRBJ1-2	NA	CASSQLRDSYGYTF	TGCGCCAGCAGCCAGCTTCGGGACAGCTATGGCTACACCTTC
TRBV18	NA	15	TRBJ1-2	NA	CASSPNGQTNYGYTF	TGTGCCAGCTCACCAAATGGACAGACAAACTATGGCTACACCTTC
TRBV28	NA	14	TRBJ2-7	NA	CASSLSESSYEQYF	TGTGCCAGCAGTTTGAGCGAGAGCTCCTACGAGCAGTACTTC
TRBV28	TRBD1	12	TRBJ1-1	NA	CASRFYDRAAFF	TGTGCCAGCAGGTTCTACGACAGGGCCGCTTTCTTT
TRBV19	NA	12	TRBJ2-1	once	CASRKTSYEQFF	TGTGCCAGTAGGAAGACTAGTTATGAGCAGTTCTTC
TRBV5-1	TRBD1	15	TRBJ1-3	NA	CASSLAGGLGNTIYF	TGCGCCAGCAGCTTGGCAGGGGGCCTCGGAAACACCATATATTTT